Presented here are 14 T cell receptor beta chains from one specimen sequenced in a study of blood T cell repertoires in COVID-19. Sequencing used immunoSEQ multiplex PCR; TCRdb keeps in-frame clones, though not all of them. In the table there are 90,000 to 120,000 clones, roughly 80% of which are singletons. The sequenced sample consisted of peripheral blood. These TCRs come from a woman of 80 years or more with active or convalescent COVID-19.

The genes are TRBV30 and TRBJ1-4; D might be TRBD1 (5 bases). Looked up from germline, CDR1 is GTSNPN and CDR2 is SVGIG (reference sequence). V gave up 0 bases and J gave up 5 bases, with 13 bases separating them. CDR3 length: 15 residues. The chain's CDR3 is CAWSVLQAYNEKLFF. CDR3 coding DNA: TGTGCCTGGAGTGTACTACAGGCTTACAATGAAAAACTGTTTTTT.

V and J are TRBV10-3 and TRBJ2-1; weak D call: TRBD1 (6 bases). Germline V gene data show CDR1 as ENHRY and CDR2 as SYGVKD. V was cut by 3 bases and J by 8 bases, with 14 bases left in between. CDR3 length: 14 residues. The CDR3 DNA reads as TGTGCCATCAGTGAATACAGGGATGAATATGAGCAGTTCTTC. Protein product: CAISEYRDEYEQFF.

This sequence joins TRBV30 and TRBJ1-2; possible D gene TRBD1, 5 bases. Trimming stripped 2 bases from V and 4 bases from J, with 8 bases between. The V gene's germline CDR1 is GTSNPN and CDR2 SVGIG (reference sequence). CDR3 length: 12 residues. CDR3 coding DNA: TGTGCCTGGAGTCGGGGGAGCTATGGCTACACCTTC. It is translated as CAWSRGSYGYTF.

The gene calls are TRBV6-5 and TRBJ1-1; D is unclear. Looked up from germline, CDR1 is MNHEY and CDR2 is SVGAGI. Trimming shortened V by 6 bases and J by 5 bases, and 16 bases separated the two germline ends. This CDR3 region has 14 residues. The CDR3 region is CASSLRGSGTEAFF. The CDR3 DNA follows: TGTGCCAGCAGCCTCCGTGGGAGTGGGACTGAAGCTTTCTTT.

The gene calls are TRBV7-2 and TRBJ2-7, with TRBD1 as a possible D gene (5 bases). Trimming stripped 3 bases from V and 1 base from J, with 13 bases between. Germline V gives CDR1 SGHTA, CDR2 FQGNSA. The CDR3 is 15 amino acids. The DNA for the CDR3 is TGTGCCAGCAGCTTTGTACTGGCAGGGTCCTACGAGCAGTACTTC. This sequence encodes CASSFVLAGSYEQYF.

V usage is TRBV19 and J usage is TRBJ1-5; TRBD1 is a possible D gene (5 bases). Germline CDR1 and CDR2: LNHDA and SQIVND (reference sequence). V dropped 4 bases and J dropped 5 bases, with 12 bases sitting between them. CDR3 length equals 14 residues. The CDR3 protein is CASSNSGQDQPQHF. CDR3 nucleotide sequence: TGTGCCAGTAGTAACTCCGGACAAGATCAGCCCCAGCATTTT. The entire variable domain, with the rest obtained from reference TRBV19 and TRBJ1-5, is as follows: DGGITQSPKYLFRKEGQNVTLSCEQNLNHDAMYWYRQDPGQGLRLIYYSQIVNDFQKGDIAEGYSVSREKKESFPLTVTSAQKNPTAFYLCASSNSGQDQPQHFGDGTRLSIL.

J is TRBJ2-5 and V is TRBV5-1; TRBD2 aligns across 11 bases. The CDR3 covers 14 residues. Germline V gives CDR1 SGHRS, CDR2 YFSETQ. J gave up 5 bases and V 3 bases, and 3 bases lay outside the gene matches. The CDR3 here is CASSSSGRRETQYF. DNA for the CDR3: TGCGCCAGCAGCTCTAGCGGGAGGAGGGAGACCCAGTACTTC.

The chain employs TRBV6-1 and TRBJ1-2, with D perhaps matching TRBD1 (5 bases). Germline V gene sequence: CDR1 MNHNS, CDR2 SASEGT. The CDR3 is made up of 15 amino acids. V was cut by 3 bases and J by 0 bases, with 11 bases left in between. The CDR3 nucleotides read TGTGCCAGCAGTGAGGGGCCGGCAGCTAACTATGGCTACACCTTC. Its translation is CASSEGPAANYGYTF.

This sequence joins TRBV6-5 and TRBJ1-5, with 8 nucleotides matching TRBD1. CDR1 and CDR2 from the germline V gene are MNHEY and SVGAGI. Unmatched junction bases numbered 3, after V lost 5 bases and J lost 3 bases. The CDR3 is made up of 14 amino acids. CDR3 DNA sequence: TGTGCCAGCAGTAGACAGGGGTCCAATCAGCCCCAGCATTTT. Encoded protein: CASSRQGSNQPQHF.

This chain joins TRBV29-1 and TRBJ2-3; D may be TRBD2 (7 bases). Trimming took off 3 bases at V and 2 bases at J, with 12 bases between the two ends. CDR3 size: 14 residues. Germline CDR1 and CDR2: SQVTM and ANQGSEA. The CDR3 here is CSVDLGGPTDTQYF. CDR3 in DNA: TGCAGCGTTGATTTGGGGGGGCCCACAGATACGCAGTATTTT.

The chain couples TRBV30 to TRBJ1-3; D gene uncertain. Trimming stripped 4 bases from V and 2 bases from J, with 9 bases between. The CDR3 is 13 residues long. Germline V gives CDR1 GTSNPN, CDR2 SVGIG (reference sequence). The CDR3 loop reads CAWNREAGNTIYF. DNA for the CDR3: TGTGCCTGGAACCGGGAAGCTGGAAACACCATATATTTT.

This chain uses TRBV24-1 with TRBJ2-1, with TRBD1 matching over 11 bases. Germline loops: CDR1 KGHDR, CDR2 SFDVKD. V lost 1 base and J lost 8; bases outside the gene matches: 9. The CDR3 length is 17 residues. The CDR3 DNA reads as TGTGCCACCAGTGATTTAAAAGGGGACAGGGGGTCTCATGAGCAGTTCTTC. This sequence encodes CATSDLKGDRGSHEQFF.

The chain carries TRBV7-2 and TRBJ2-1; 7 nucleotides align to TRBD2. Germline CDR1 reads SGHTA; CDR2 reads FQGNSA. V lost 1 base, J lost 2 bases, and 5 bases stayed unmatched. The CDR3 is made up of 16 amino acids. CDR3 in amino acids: CASSLGPSGPYNEQFF. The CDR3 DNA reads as TGTGCCAGCAGCTTAGGGCCTAGCGGTCCCTACAATGAGCAGTTCTTC.

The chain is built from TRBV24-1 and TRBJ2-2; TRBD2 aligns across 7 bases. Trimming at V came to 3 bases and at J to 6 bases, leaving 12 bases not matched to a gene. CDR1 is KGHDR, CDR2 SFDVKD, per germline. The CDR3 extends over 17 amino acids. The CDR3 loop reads CATSDPGGGRAAGELFF. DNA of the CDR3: TGTGCCACCAGTGATCCCGGCGGGGGTCGCGCAGCCGGGGAGCTGTTTTTT.